The source of this T cell receptor beta chain is a study of tissue T cells after allogeneic stem cell transplantation. In the case of this clone: Germline and genes: mouse. The CDR3 end is not reached by the read, which stops 1 residue before it; the germline J gene fills it in.

Assay: immunoSEQ multiplex PCR; the TCRdb copy retains only in-frame clones and omits some. The sample lists 5,500 to 7,000 clones, 45% to 50% occurring once. As for time point: mouse harvest day 7 after allogeneic transplant. The graft held 10^6 splenic CD5+ T cells and 10^7 T-cell-depleted bone marrow cells. The CDR3 sequence is 15 residues long. The germline V gene has CDR1 GKSSPN and CDR2 SITVG. The trim removed 1 base at V and 2 bases at J, leaving 3 bases unmatched. The chain uses TRBV31 and TRBJ2-5; 10 positions match TRBD1. Specimen: gut tissue. This TCR was recovered from a female BALB/c mouse given C57BL/6 T cells with graft-versus-host disease after an allogeneic hematopoietic cell transplant. The part of the CDR3 DNA that was read is TGTGCCTGGAGTCCGACAGGGGGCGGCCAAGACACCCAGTAC. Translating gives CAWSPTGGGQDTQY. The complete CDR3 protein is CAWSPTGGGQDTQYF.